Each of the 22 T cell receptor beta chains below was sequenced from the same sample in a study of shared clonotypes between healthy human individuals. Profiled with immunoSEQ multiplex PCR; TCRdb holds only in-frame clones, not every one. The data contain millions of clones, 85% to 95% of them singletons. The sequenced sample consisted of naive CD4+ T cells sorted from blood. Subset noted: CD45RA+ positively selected. The receptors were sampled from a young man in good health.

The chain is built from TRBV7-9 and TRBJ2-7; 12 nucleotides align to TRBD1. The junction had 5 bases not matched to a gene; V was cut back by 4 bases and J by 1 base. Looked up from germline, CDR1 is SEHNR and CDR2 is FQNEAQ (reference sequence). The CDR3 has 16 residues. The CDR3 DNA sequence: TGTGCCAGCAGCTCTGGGACAGGGGGCAGGTCCTACGAGCAGTACTTC. Its protein product is CASSSGTGGRSYEQYF.

About this clone: Compared with germline, one end of the junction differs, possibly owing to a read error. The chain links TRBV7-2 to TRBJ2-7, with 9 positions matching TRBD2. Germline-derived CDR1 and CDR2 are SGHTA and FQGNSA. This CDR3 spans 14 amino acids. The CDR3 sequence: CASSVAGASYEQYF. CDR3 DNA sequence: TGTGCCAGCAGCGTAGCGGGGGCCTCCTACGAGCAGTACTTC.

The CDR3 reads CASSGIRGGEQFF. The DNA of the CDR3 is TGTGCCAGCAGTGGGATCAGGGGAGGTGAGCAGTTCTTC. The chain employs TRBV27 and TRBJ2-1; possibly TRBD1 or TRBD2 for D (6 bases each). Germline assignment: CDR1 MNHEY and CDR2 SMNVEV (reference sequence). The CDR3 runs to 13 residues. V was trimmed by 5 bases and J by 9 bases, leaving 14 bases between them.

The CDR3 coding sequence is TGTGCCAGCAGTAGGACTAGTCCCACAGATACGCAGTATTTT. This translates into CASSRTSPTDTQYF. The V call is TRBV6-5, the J call TRBJ2-3; 7 bases are shared with TRBD2. CDR3 length equals 14 residues. The germline V gene has CDR1 MNHEY and CDR2 SVGAGI. Unmatched junction bases numbered 4, after V lost 5 bases and J lost 2 bases.

CDR3 residues: CASSQASPRSPLHF. The CDR3 nucleotides are TGCGCCAGCAGCCAAGCTTCCCCCCGGTCACCCCTCCACTTT. This rearrangement joins TRBV4-1 to TRBJ1-6, with D uncertain. V lost 1 base and J 10 bases, leaving 11 bases between the germline ends. In germline, CDR1 is MGHRA, CDR2 YSYEKL. The CDR3 extends over 14 amino acids.

The chain is built from TRBV6-6 and TRBJ1-3; TRBD1 might be the D (5 bases). The V gene's germline CDR1 is MNHNY and CDR2 SVGAGI (reference sequence). V gave up 5 bases and J gave up 4 bases, with 15 bases separating them. The CDR3 consists of 15 residues. In DNA, the CDR3 is TGTGCCAGCAGTGCGGGACCCCTAGGCGGAAACACCATATATTTT. Protein: CASSAGPLGGNTIYF.

The V gene is TRBV7-2, the J gene TRBJ2-5; 8 bases line up with TRBD1. Germline V gene data show CDR1 as SGHTA and CDR2 as FQGNSA. The CDR3 loop spans 17 amino acids. The V segment lost 4 bases and the J segment 1 base; nucleotides outside the gene matches: 11. CDR3 nucleotide sequence: TGTGCCAGCAGCTCAAAACCGGGACAGGTCATCCAAGAGACCCAGTACTTC. It encodes CASSSKPGQVIQETQYF.

The chain links TRBV6-1 to TRBJ2-7, with TRBD2 as a possible D gene (5 bases). From germline, CDR1 is MNHNS and CDR2 SASEGT. V dropped 2 bases and J dropped 8 bases, with 16 bases sitting between them. This CDR3 comprises 14 residues. This CDR3 reads CASSESWTSSKQYF. CDR3 DNA: TGTGCCAGCAGTGAATCGTGGACTTCCTCCAAGCAGTACTTC.

The DNA for the CDR3 is TGCGCCAGCAGCCTATCAAATGGTCTCTCTCTGGGGGCCAACGTCCTGACTTTC. Translating it yields CASSLSNGLSLGANVLTF. The rearrangement links TRBV5-1 to TRBJ2-6; D remains ambiguous. Deletions cut 4 bases from V and 4 bases from J, with 21 bases between. Germline CDR1 and CDR2: SGHRS and YFSETQ. The CDR3 covers 18 residues.

The genes are TRBV29-1 and TRBJ2-7; D remains ambiguous. V lost 4 bases and J 4 bases, leaving 11 bases between the germline ends. The CDR3 extends over 12 amino acids. Germline V gene data show CDR1 as SQVTM and CDR2 as ANQGSEA. CDR3 sequence reads: CSVGPGNYEQYF. CDR3 bases: TGCAGCGTTGGTCCGGGCAATTACGAGCAGTACTTC.

The rearrangement joins TRBV19 to TRBJ2-3, with 12 bases that match TRBD1. Per germline, CDR1 LNHDA and CDR2 SQIVND (reference sequence). The CDR3 is 16 amino acids. After removal of 6 bases from V and 5 bases from J, the junction contained 9 bases not matched to a gene. In DNA form, the CDR3 reads TGTGCCAGTAGCACTAACCGGGACAGGGGGCTAGATACGCAGTATTTT. Its translation is CASSTNRDRGLDTQYF.

Concerning this clone: This sample also contains other DNA sequences that code for the same CDR3. J is TRBJ2-7 and V is TRBV7-2, with 7 positions matching TRBD2. The CDR3 spans 15 residues. Trimming at V came to 1 base and at J to 0 bases, leaving 3 bases not matched to a gene. Germline V CDR1 and CDR2: SGHTA, FQGNSA. CDR3 sequence (DNA): TGTGCCAGCAGCTTAGAGGCTAGCGGCTCCTACGAGCAGTACTTC. This codes for CASSLEASGSYEQYF.

This chain joins TRBV4-3 and TRBJ2-1; 9 bases match TRBD1. Losses at the gene ends were 4 bases for V and 1 base for J; bases not matched to a gene: 8. The CDR3 is 17 amino acids. CDR1 LGHNA and CDR2 YSLEER come from the germline V gene. This chain's CDR3 is CASSRRWGQGSYNEQFF. The CDR3 coding sequence is TGCGCCAGCAGCCGCCGTTGGGGACAGGGTTCCTACAATGAGCAGTTCTTC.

V gene TRBV18 combines with J gene TRBJ1-4; 11 positions agree with TRBD1. This CDR3 is 19 amino acids long. The V segment lost 2 bases and the J segment 2 bases; nucleotides outside the gene matches: 10. Germline loops: CDR1 KGHSH, CDR2 LQKENI. The CDR3 reads CASSPSPGQGGLTNEKLFF. The CDR3 region has the DNA TGTGCCAGCTCACCATCCCCGGGACAGGGGGGCCTCACTAATGAAAAACTGTTTTTT.

The chain employs TRBV11-2 and TRBJ2-7; 7 bases match TRBD2. The CDR3 sequence is 15 residues long. Unmatched junction bases numbered 5, after V lost 1 base and J lost 2 bases. Germline V gene data show CDR1 as SGHAT and CDR2 as FQNNGV. CDR3 sequence: CASSLGGGSPYEQYF. The CDR3 DNA sequence: TGTGCCAGCAGCTTAGGGGGCGGGAGCCCCTACGAGCAGTACTTC.

In DNA, the CDR3 is TGTGCCAGCAGTTTTGAGGGGAAGAACAATCAGCCCCAGCATTTT. It translates to CASSFEGKNNQPQHF. The rearrangement uses TRBV27 and TRBJ1-5; D may be TRBD1 (5 bases). CDR1 is MNHEY and CDR2 is SMNVEV in the germline V gene (reference sequence). The V end was cut by 3 bases, the J end by 3 bases, with 12 bases between. The CDR3 sequence is 15 residues long.

As DNA, the CDR3 is TGTGCCAGCACCCAACGGGAGGACAGGGACTATGGCTACACCTTC. It encodes CASTQREDRDYGYTF. The genes are TRBV5-4 and TRBJ1-2; 8 bases are shared with TRBD1. The CDR3 runs to 15 residues. J was trimmed by 3 bases and V by 6 bases; bases with no gene match: 10. The germline V gene has CDR1 SGHNT and CDR2 YYREEE (reference sequence).

The gene calls are TRBV2 and TRBJ2-2; 7 bases line up with TRBD1. J lost 6 bases, V lost 4 bases, and 8 bases had no gene match. Germline V lookup: CDR1 SNHLY, CDR2 FYNNEI. The CDR3 is made up of 15 amino acids. The CDR3 DNA follows: TGTGCCAGCAGTGGGCGACAGGGAGATGCCGGGGAGCTGTTTTTT. This sequence encodes CASSGRQGDAGELFF.

The chain employs TRBV10-3 and TRBJ2-5; D gene uncertain. Germline-derived CDR1 and CDR2 are ENHRY and SYGVKD. CDR3 length equals 10 residues. Trimming stripped 8 bases from V and 2 bases from J, with 3 bases between. The CDR3 sequence: CAIGQETQYF. CDR3 in DNA: TGTGCCATCGGGCAAGAGACCCAGTACTTC.

The chain carries TRBV2 and TRBJ2-7, with no clear D. The CDR3 has 11 amino acids. CDR1 and CDR2 from the germline V gene are SNHLY and FYNNEI. V was trimmed by 7 bases and J by 4 bases, leaving 8 bases between them. The CDR3 sequence: CASNSFYEQYF. CDR3 sequence (DNA): TGTGCCAGCAATTCATTTTACGAGCAGTACTTC. Supplemented by reference TRBV2 and TRBJ2-7, the full variable domain reads EPEVTQTPSHQVTQMGQEVILRCVPISNHLYFYWYRQILGQKVEFLVSFYNNEISEKSEIFDDQFSVERPDGSNFTLKIRSTKLEDSAMYFCASNSFYEQYFGPGTRLTVT.

This chain joins TRBV11-1 and TRBJ2-2, with D perhaps matching TRBD1 (5 bases). The germline gives CDR1 SGHAT, CDR2 FQDESV (reference sequence). V lost 7 bases and J 2 bases, leaving 17 bases between the germline ends. The length of the CDR3 is 16 residues. As DNA, the CDR3 is TGTGCCAGCACCGACTTCTGGGGCCGTAACACCGGGGAGCTGTTTTTT. This encodes CASTDFWGRNTGELFF.

The chain has TRBV18 and TRBJ2-3; tentatively, D is TRBD2 (6 bases). V lost 5 bases to trimming and J lost 2 bases, with 8 bases between them. The CDR3 has 13 amino acids. The V gene's germline CDR1 is KGHSH and CDR2 LQKENI. The CDR3 sequence: CASSGGTTDTQYF. CDR3 DNA sequence: TGTGCCAGCTCAGGCGGGACCACAGATACGCAGTATTTT. The variable domain in full, with the rest retrieved from reference TRBV18 and TRBJ2-3, is NAGVMQNPRHLVRRRGQEARLRCSPMKGHSHVYWYRQLPEEGLKFMVYLQKENIIDESGMPKERFSAEFPKEGPSILRIQQVVRGDSAAYFCASSGGTTDTQYFGPGTRLTVL.